This TCR beta chain was documented in a study. TCRdb re-called the 5' RACE reads with MiXCR, one entry per CDR3 protein. The data show 45,000 to 60,000 distinct CDR3 sequences, 24% seen once. Source material: tumor-infiltrating naive CD4+ T cells sorted from the breast tumor. Specified subset: naive CD4+ T cells, CD4+CD45RA+CD25-. The receptors shown here come from a female donor with breast cancer.

This chain connects TRBV12-3 or TRBV12-4 to TRBJ2-1; D is uncertain. Trimming removed 2 bases at V and 0 bases at J, with 5 bases between. The CDR3 runs to 14 residues. DNA of the CDR3: TGTGCCAGCAGTTTACCCTTCTCCTACAATGAGCAGTTCTTC. Amino acids: CASSLPFSYNEQFF.